Presented here are 23 T cell receptor beta chains from one specimen sequenced in a study of blood T cell repertoires in COVID-19. Using immunoSEQ multiplex PCR, the repertoire was profiled, and TCRdb retains in-frame clones only, with some absent. The data hold tens of thousands of clones, with approximately 90% observed a single time. The sequenced sample consisted of peripheral blood. These receptors originate from a man in his thirties or forties with acute or convalescent COVID-19.

The chain combines TRBV3-1 (or the pseudogene TRBV3-2) with TRBJ2-5; D possibly corresponds to TRBD2 (5 bases). Germline V gene lookup returns CDR1 LGHDT and CDR2 YNNKEL (reference sequence). CDR3 length: 15 residues. V was clipped by 1 base and J by 2 bases, with 11 bases between them. This CDR3 reads CASSQARGGQETQYF. The CDR3 DNA follows: TGTGCCAGCAGCCAAGCTCGAGGAGGACAAGAGACCCAGTACTTC.

The chain is built from TRBV20-1 and TRBJ2-1, with D perhaps matching TRBD2 (6 bases). The length of the CDR3 is 11 residues. Germline V gene lookup returns CDR1 DFQATT and CDR2 SNEGSKA (reference sequence). Trimming pared 5 bases from V and 8 bases from J, leaving 10 bases between. The CDR3 spells CSAREWDEQFF. CDR3 DNA: TGCAGTGCTCGGGAGTGGGATGAGCAGTTCTTC.

The chain combines TRBV4-2 with TRBJ2-2; 8 nucleotides line up with TRBD1. CDR3 length: 15 amino acids. The germline V gene encodes CDR1 LGHNA and CDR2 YNFKEQ. V lost 1 base, J lost 6 bases, and 4 bases stayed unmatched. This CDR3 is CASSQVAGGSGELFF. The CDR3 coding sequence is TGTGCCAGCAGCCAAGTGGCAGGGGGCTCCGGGGAGCTGTTTTTT.

This chain connects TRBV15 to TRBJ1-1; D is unresolved. The V gene's germline CDR1 is LNHNV and CDR2 YYDKDF (reference sequence). This CDR3 spans 17 amino acids. V gave up 1 base and J gave up 5 bases, with 20 bases separating them. Written as DNA, the CDR3 is TGTGCCACCAGCAGAGCCCCAGGTACTCCCGGAGGGACTGAAGCTTTCTTT. This sequence encodes CATSRAPGTPGGTEAFF.

The chain uses TRBV10-1 and TRBJ2-2; 8 nucleotides match TRBD1. Per the germline V gene, CDR1 is WNHNN and CDR2 is SYGVQD (reference sequence). V shed 8 bases, J shed 6 bases, and the junction held 8 bases outside the gene matches. This CDR3 has 14 residues. The chain's CDR3 is CASGRTGMAGELFF. In nucleotides, the CDR3 is TGCGCCAGCGGTAGGACAGGGATGGCCGGGGAGCTGTTTTTT.

The V gene is TRBV5-1, the J gene TRBJ1-2, with TRBD1 matching over 8 bases. The V gene's germline CDR1 is SGHRS and CDR2 YFSETQ. With 4 bases clipped from V and 1 base from J, the junction kept 6 bases outside the gene matches. CDR3 length: 15 amino acids. This chain's CDR3 is CASSPWTGINYGYTF. CDR3 DNA sequence: TGCGCCAGCAGCCCCTGGACAGGGATTAACTATGGCTACACCTTC.

This chain links TRBV9 with TRBJ1-1, with 9 bases matching TRBD1. V gave up 4 bases and J gave up 4 bases; unmatched junction bases: 17. There are 18 residues in the CDR3. Germline loops: CDR1 SGDLS, CDR2 YYNGEE. The CDR3 spells CASSSEDRGKPRSTEAFF. In nucleotides, the CDR3 is TGTGCCAGCAGCTCAGAGGACAGGGGAAAACCTCGATCCACTGAAGCTTTCTTT.

The chain carries TRBV7-9 and TRBJ1-1; possible D gene TRBD1, 6 bases. The germline V gene encodes CDR1 SEHNR and CDR2 FQNEAQ (reference sequence). V was clipped by 1 base and J by 1 base, with 10 bases between them. The CDR3 sequence is 15 residues long. The CDR3 region has the DNA TGTGCCAGCAGCTTAGGGGCAGGGGAGAACACTGAAGCTTTCTTT. It yields the protein CASSLGAGENTEAFF.

This clone has only a few counts. The V call is TRBV3-1 (or the pseudogene TRBV3-2), the J call TRBJ1-1, with TRBD1 as a possible D gene (6 bases). Germline-derived CDR1 and CDR2 are LGHDT and YNNKEL (reference sequence). V lost 1 base, J lost 8 bases, and 11 bases lay in between. This CDR3 contains 13 residues. CDR3 sequence reads: CASSQVGQGEAFF. The DNA of the CDR3 is TGTGCCAGCAGCCAAGTTGGGCAGGGGGAAGCTTTCTTT.

The genes are TRBV19 and TRBJ1-2; no definite D call. The germline V and J ends were trimmed by 0 bases and 4 bases, with 6 bases remaining between them. The CDR3 extends over 13 amino acids. Germline V CDR1 and CDR2: LNHDA, SQIVND (reference sequence). Here the CDR3 reads CASSIDPRYGYTF. CDR3 sequence (DNA): TGTGCCAGTAGTATAGACCCTCGCTATGGCTACACCTTC.

The J gene is TRBJ1-1, the V gene TRBV30, with D possibly TRBD1 on 6 matching bases. CDR1 and CDR2 from the germline V gene are GTSNPN and SVGIG (reference sequence). CDR3 length: 14 residues. V was clipped by 3 bases and J by 6 bases, with 17 bases between them. CDR3 residues: CAWRRTDLLAEAFF. DNA of the CDR3: TGTGCCTGGAGGCGGACAGACCTTTTGGCTGAAGCTTTCTTT. Full variable domain (remainder filled in from reference TRBV30 and TRBJ1-1): SQTIHQWPATLVQPVGSPLSLECTVEGTSNPNLYWYRQAAGRGLQLLFYSVGIGQISSEVPQNLSASRPQDRQFILSSKKLLLSDSGFYLCAWRRTDLLAEAFFGQGTRLTVV.

This sequence joins TRBV9 and TRBJ2-5, with TRBD2 identical over 7 bases. V lost 1 base and J lost 0; bases outside the gene matches: 15. Looked up from germline, CDR1 is SGDLS and CDR2 is YYNGEE. The CDR3 runs to 19 residues. The DNA for the CDR3 is TGTGCCAGCAGCGTACTCTCCCCCCGAGACGGGAGGTACCAAGAGACCCAGTACTTC. Its protein is CASSVLSPRDGRYQETQYF.

The CDR3 nucleotides are TGTGCCAGCTCAAAAACGGGACTCGAAGATCAGCCCCAGCATTTT. It is translated as CASSKTGLEDQPQHF. The chain uses TRBV18 and TRBJ1-5, with a tentative D call TRBD1 (5 bases). Germline loops: CDR1 KGHSH, CDR2 LQKENI. This CDR3 is 15 amino acids long. The V gene lost 5 bases and the J gene lost 5 bases, with 16 bases spanning the gap.

This clone was observed a handful of times. This chain connects TRBV28 to TRBJ1-2; D is possibly TRBD1 (5 bases). Germline loops: CDR1 MDHEN, CDR2 SYDVKM. This CDR3 region has 14 residues. V dropped 6 bases and J dropped 4 bases, with 15 bases sitting between them. DNA of the CDR3: TGTGCCAGCAGGACCGGGGGTTACAGCTATGGCTACACCTTC. Its translation is CASRTGGYSYGYTF.

For this clone: Mismatch with germline at one junction end may stem from a read error. The CDR3 sequence: CASSLDSANTGELFF. Written as DNA, the CDR3 is TGTGCTAGCAGCTTAGACAGTGCGAACACCGGGGAGCTGTTTTTT. The genes are TRBV7-7 and TRBJ2-2; perhaps TRBD1 as D (5 bases). This CDR3 comprises 15 residues. Germline CDR1 reads SSHAT; CDR2 reads FNYEAQ (reference sequence). Looking up the rest from reference TRBV7-7 and TRBJ2-2 gives the full variable domain: GAGVSQSPRYKVTKRGQDVTLRCDPISSHATLYWYQQALGQGPEFLTYFNYEAQPDKSGLPSDRFSAERPEGSISTLTIQRTEQRDSAMYRCASSLDSANTGELFFGEGSRLTVL.

The V and J genes are TRBV9 and TRBJ2-5; 14 positions match TRBD2. The CDR3 length is 17 residues. Germline lookup yields CDR1 SGDLS and CDR2 YYNGEE. V shed 2 bases, J shed 4 bases, and the junction held 7 bases outside the gene matches. In DNA form, the CDR3 reads TGTGCCAGCAGCGTTGGGGGACTAGCGGGAGTGGGAGAGACCCAGTACTTC. Amino acid sequence: CASSVGGLAGVGETQYF.

The V and J genes are TRBV27 and TRBJ1-5, with 10 bases fitting TRBD1. Germline values: CDR1 MNHEY, CDR2 SMNVEV (reference sequence). There are 16 residues in the CDR3. V lost 7 bases to trimming and J lost 6 bases; unmatched junction nucleotides: 12. The CDR3 loop is CASKVVGTGERQPQHF. The CDR3 DNA reads TGTGCCAGCAAAGTAGTCGGGACAGGGGAACGTCAGCCCCAGCATTTT.

CDR3 nucleotide sequence: TGTGCCAGCAGCCCAAGAACAGGGGGCGTCAGTAATGCTGGGGCCAACGTCCTGACTTTC. It encodes CASSPRTGGVSNAGANVLTF. This chain connects TRBV5-4 to TRBJ2-6; 9 nucleotides agree with TRBD1. This CDR3 is built from 20 residues. Germline CDR1 and CDR2: SGHNT and YYREEE (reference sequence). Trimming took 4 bases from V and 2 from J; bases not matched to a gene: 16.

This sequence joins TRBV27 and TRBJ1-2, with D possibly TRBD1 on 6 matching bases. Trimming cost V 5 bases and J 7 bases, with 14 bases left between them. CDR3 size: 13 residues. Germline CDR1 and CDR2: MNHEY and SMNVEV (reference sequence). As DNA, the CDR3 is TGTGCCAGCAGTCCGACCGGGGGGCTTGGCTACACCTTC. Translated: CASSPTGGLGYTF.

The chain is built from TRBV9 and TRBJ2-3; D is uncertain. The CDR3 has 13 amino acids. Germline CDR1 SGDLS, CDR2 YYNGEE. V lost 3 bases and J 5 bases, leaving 10 bases between the germline ends. The CDR3 region has the DNA TGTGCCAGCAGCGAGAGCCCGGGAGATACGCAGTATTTT. This encodes CASSESPGDTQYF.

This chain uses TRBV19 with TRBJ2-7, with 10 bases lining up with TRBD1. CDR1 is LNHDA and CDR2 is SQIVND in the germline V gene (reference sequence). This CDR3 is built from 15 residues. Trimming cost V 5 bases and J 1 base; bases outside gene matches: 5. CDR3 nucleotide sequence: TGTGCCAGTAGTCCGGGACAGGGGAGATCCTACGAGCAGTACGTC. Amino acid sequence: CASSPGQGRSYEQYV.

V gene TRBV7-6 combines with J gene TRBJ1-1; D is possibly TRBD1 (5 bases). Germline V gene data show CDR1 as SGHVS and CDR2 as FNYEAQ. CDR3 length: 16 residues. V was cut by 4 bases and J by 0 bases, with 15 bases left in between. The CDR3 loop is CASSSSPPGLNTEAFF. The DNA for the CDR3 is TGTGCCAGCAGCTCCTCGCCCCCAGGGTTGAACACTGAAGCTTTCTTT. The entire variable domain, with the rest obtained from reference TRBV7-6 and TRBJ1-1, is as follows: GAGVSQSPRYKVTKRGQDVALRCDPISGHVSLYWYRQALGQGPEFLTYFNYEAQQDKSGLPNDRFSAERPEGSISTLTIQRTEQRDSAMYRCASSSSPPGLNTEAFFGQGTRLTVV.

The chain couples TRBV6-5 to TRBJ2-1, with 9 bases matching TRBD2. J lost 14 bases, V lost 7 bases, and 12 bases had no gene match. This CDR3 comprises 13 residues. Looked up from germline, CDR1 is MNHEY and CDR2 is SVGAGI. The CDR3 reads CASTPRREGVKFF. In DNA, the CDR3 is TGTGCCAGCACGCCAAGGCGGGAGGGGGTCAAGTTCTTC.